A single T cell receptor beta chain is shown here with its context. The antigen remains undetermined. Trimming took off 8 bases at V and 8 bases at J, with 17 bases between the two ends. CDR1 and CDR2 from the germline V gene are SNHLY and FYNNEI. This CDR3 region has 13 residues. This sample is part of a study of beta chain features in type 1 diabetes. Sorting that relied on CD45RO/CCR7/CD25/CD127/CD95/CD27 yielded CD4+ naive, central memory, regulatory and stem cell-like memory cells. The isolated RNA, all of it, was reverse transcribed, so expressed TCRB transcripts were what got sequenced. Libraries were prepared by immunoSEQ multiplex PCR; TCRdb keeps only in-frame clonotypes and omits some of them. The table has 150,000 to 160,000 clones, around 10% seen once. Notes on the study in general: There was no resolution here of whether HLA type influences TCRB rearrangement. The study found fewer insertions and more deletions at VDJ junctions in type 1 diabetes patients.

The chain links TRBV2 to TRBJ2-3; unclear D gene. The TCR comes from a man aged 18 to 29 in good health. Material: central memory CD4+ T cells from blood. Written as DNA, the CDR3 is TGTGCCAGCTTACTTGACGGGTATGGTACGCAGTATTTT. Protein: CASLLDGYGTQYF.